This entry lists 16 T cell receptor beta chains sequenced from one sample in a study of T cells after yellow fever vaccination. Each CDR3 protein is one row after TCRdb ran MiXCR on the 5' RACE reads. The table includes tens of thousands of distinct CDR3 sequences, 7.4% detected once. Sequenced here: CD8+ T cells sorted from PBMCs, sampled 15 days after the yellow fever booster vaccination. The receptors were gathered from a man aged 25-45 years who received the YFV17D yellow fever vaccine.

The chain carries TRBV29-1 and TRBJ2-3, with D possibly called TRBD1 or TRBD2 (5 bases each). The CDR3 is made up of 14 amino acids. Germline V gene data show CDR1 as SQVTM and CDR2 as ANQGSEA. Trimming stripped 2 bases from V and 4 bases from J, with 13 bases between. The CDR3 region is CSVEKVGTADTQYF. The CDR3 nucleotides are TGCAGCGTTGAAAAGGTGGGGACGGCAGATACGCAGTATTTT.

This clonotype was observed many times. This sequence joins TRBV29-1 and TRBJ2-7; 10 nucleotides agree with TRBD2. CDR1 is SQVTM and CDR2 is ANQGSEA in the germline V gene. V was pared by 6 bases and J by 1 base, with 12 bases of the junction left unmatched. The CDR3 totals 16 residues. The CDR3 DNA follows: TGCAGCGTCCAAGGACTAGCGGCAGCCCCATCCTACGAGCAGTACTTC. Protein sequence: CSVQGLAAAPSYEQYF.

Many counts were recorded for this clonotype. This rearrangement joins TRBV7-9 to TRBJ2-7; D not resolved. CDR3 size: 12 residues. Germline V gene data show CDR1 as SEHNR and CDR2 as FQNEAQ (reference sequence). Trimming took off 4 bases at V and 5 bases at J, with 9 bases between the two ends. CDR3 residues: CASSYKLDEQYF. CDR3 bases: TGTGCCAGCAGCTATAAATTGGACGAGCAGTACTTC.

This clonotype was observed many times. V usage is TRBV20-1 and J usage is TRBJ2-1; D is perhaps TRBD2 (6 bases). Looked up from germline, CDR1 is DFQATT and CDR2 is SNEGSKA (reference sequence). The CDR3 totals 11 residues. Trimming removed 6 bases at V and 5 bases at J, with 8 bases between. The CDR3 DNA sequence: TGCAGTGCCCCGGGAGACAATGAGCAGTTCTTC. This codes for CSAPGDNEQFF.

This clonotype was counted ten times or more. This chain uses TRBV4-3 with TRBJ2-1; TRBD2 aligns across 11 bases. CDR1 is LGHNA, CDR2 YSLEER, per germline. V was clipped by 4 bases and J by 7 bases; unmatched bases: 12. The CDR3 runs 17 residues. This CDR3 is CASSLSIAGGPGNEQFF. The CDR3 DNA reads TGCGCCAGCAGCCTTAGTATAGCGGGAGGGCCAGGGAATGAGCAGTTCTTC.

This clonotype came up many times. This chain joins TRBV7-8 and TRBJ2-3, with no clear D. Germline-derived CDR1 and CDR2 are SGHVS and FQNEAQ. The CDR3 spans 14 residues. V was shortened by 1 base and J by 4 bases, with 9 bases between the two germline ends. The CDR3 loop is CASSLEETADTQYF. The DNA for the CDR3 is TGTGCCAGCAGCTTAGAGGAGACGGCAGATACGCAGTATTTT.

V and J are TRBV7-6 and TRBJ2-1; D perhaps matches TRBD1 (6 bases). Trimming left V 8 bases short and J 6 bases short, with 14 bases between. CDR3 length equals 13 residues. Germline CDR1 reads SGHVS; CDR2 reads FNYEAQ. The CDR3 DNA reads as TGTGCCAGCGCCTTTAGACAGGCCAATGAGCAGTTCTTC. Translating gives CASAFRQANEQFF.

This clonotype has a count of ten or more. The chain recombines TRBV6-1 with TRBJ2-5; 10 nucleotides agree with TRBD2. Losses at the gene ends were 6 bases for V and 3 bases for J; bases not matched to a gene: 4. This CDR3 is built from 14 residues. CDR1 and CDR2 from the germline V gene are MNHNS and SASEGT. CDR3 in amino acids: CASRNGLAEETQYF. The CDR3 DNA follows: TGTGCCAGCAGAAACGGACTAGCGGAAGAGACCCAGTACTTC.

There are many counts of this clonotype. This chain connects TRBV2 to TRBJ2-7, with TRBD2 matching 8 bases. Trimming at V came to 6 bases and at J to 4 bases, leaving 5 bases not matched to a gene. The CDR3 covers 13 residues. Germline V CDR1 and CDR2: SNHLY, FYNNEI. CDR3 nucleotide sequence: TGTGCCAGCAGAGCGGGAGTGTCTTACGAGCAGTACTTC. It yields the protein CASRAGVSYEQYF.

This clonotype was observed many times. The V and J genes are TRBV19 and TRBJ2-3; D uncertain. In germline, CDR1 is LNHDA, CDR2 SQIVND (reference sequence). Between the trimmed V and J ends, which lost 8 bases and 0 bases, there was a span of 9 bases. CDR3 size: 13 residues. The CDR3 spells CASGVSSTDTQYF. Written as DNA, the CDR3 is TGTGCCAGTGGGGTCAGTAGCACAGATACGCAGTATTTT.

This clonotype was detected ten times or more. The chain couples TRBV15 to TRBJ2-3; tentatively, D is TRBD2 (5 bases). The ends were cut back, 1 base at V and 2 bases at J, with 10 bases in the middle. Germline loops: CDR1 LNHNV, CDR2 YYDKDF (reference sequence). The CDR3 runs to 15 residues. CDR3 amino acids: CATSRGHGLTDTQYF. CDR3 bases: TGTGCCACCAGCAGAGGGCACGGACTCACAGATACGCAGTATTTT.

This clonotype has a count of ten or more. The CDR3, as DNA: TGTGCCAGCAGCTCCGACAGGGGCGAGCAGTACTTC. It codes for CASSSDRGEQYF. The chain employs TRBV13 and TRBJ2-7; 8 nucleotides match TRBD1. This CDR3 region has 12 residues. V lost 4 bases and J lost 6; bases outside the gene matches: 2. Germline V gene data show CDR1 as PRHDT and CDR2 as FYEKMQ (reference sequence). The variable domain in full, completed from reference TRBV13 and TRBJ2-7, reads AAGVIQSPRHLIKEKRETATLKCYPIPRHDTVYWYQQGPGQDPQFLISFYEKMQSDKGSIPDRFSAQQFSDYHSELNMSSLELGDSALYFCASSSDRGEQYFGPGTRLTVT.

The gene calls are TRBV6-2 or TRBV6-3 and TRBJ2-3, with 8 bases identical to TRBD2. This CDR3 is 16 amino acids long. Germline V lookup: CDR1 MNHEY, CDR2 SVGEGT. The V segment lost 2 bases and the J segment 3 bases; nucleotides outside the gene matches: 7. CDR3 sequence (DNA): TGTGCCAGCAGTTACAGCGGGAGACCTGGTACAGATACGCAGTATTTT. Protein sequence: CASSYSGRPGTDTQYF.

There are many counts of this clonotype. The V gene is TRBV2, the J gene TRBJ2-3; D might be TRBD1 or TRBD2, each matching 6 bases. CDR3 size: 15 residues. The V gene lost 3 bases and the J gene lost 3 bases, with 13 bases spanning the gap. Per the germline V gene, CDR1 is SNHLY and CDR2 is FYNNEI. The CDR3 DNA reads TGTGCCAGCAGTGACGGGGGCAGCGCGACAGATACGCAGTATTTT. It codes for CASSDGGSATDTQYF.

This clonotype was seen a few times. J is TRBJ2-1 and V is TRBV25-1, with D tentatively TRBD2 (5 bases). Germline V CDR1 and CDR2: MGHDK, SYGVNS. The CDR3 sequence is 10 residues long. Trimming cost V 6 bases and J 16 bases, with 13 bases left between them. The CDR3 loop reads CASRGSGYFF. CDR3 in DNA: TGTGCCAGCAGAGGGAGCGGATATTTCTTC.

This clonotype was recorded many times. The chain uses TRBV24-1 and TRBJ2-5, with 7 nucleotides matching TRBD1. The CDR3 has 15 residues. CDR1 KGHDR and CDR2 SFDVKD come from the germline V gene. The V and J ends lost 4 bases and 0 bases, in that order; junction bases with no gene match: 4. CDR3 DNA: TGTGCCACCAGTGAATATGGACAGGACCAAGAGACCCAGTACTTC. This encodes CATSEYGQDQETQYF.